These 14 T cell receptor beta chains were all obtained from the same sample, sequenced in a study of breast tumors, draining lymph nodes, adjacent tissues. TCRdb reprocessed the multiplex PCR reads with MiXCR, giving one entry per CDR3 protein. The table records tens of thousands of distinct CDR3 sequences, 41% of them present only once. Sequencing used breast tumor tissue. Source of these receptors: a female donor with breast cancer. Some clones in this sample may be carry-over from other donors' samples.

The chain couples TRBV5-4 to TRBJ1-4; the D is unclear. The CDR3 length is 13 residues. The ends were cut back, 3 bases at V and 8 bases at J, with 11 bases in the middle. CDR1 is SGHNT and CDR2 is YYREEE in the germline V gene (reference sequence). The CDR3 reads CASSSPGEEKLFF. The DNA for the CDR3 is TGTGCCAGCAGCTCCCCTGGCGAGGAAAAACTGTTTTTT.

The genes are TRBV2 and TRBJ1-5; D gene uncertain. Per germline, CDR1 SNHLY and CDR2 FYNNEI. V was trimmed by 4 bases and J by 5 bases, leaving 6 bases between them. The CDR3 loop spans 12 amino acids. As DNA, the CDR3 is TGTGCCAGCAGTGGATTTGATCAGCCCCAGCATTTT. Amino acids: CASSGFDQPQHF.

This clonotype was observed a few times. With a much larger clone just one base away, this may be a read error. The chain is built from TRBV20-1 and TRBJ2-1, with D possibly matching TRBD2 (5 bases). Germline V gene lookup returns CDR1 DFQATT and CDR2 SNEGSKA (reference sequence). The CDR3 contains 14 residues. CDR3 loop: CSASGLSSYTEQFF. CDR3 nucleotides: TGCAGTGCTTCCGGACTGAGCTCCTACACTGAGCAGTTCTTC.

The V call is TRBV27, the J call TRBJ2-7; the D gene could be TRBD1 or TRBD2 (5 bases each). The CDR3 covers 16 residues. The germline CDR1 and CDR2 sequences are MNHEY and SMNVEV (reference sequence). V lost 5 bases and J lost 2, with 19 bases in between. For the CDR3, the DNA is TGTGCCAGCAGTCCGACTGGGGGTCGGAGTCCCTACGAGCAGTACTTC. This translates into CASSPTGGRSPYEQYF.

The table lists this clonotype with many counts. This chain joins TRBV11-1 and TRBJ2-7; TRBD1 or TRBD2 may be the D gene (5 bases each). V gave up 2 bases and J gave up 5 bases, with 16 bases separating them. Germline CDR1 and CDR2: SGHAT and FQDESV (reference sequence). The CDR3 spans 15 residues. DNA of the CDR3: TGTGCCAGCAGCTTAAGAGGGGTTCTTGGGGACGAGCAGTACTTC. It encodes CASSLRGVLGDEQYF.

The chain carries TRBV24-1 and TRBJ1-5; D is undetermined. The CDR3 is 14 amino acids. The germline gives CDR1 KGHDR, CDR2 SFDVKD. V lost 9 bases and J 1 base, leaving 12 bases between the germline ends. The CDR3 sequence: CATGPVGSNQPQHF. Here the CDR3 DNA reads TGTGCCACCGGACCGGTGGGAAGCAATCAGCCCCAGCATTTT.

CDR3 sequence: CASSHGRGGDNEQFF. The CDR3, as DNA: TGTGCCAGCAGCCACGGCCGCGGGGGTGACAATGAGCAGTTCTTC. The rearrangement joins TRBV4-2 to TRBJ2-1; 7 bases line up with TRBD2. Trimming at V came to 3 bases and at J to 5 bases, leaving 7 bases not matched to a gene. CDR1 and CDR2 from the germline V gene are LGHNA and YNFKEQ. This CDR3 has 15 amino acids.

The chain combines TRBV10-3 with TRBJ1-4; TRBD1 matches at 10 bases. The CDR3 covers 14 residues. V trimming: 10 bases; J trimming: 7 bases; junction bases outside the gene matches: 9. Germline V gives CDR1 ENHRY, CDR2 SYGVKD. The CDR3 nucleotides are TGTGCCAGCACCGGGACAGGGGATCGTGAAAAACTGTTTTTT. Its protein product is CASTGTGDREKLFF.

This clonotype was counted a single time. The junction departs from the called germline gene at one end, perhaps through a read error. The rearrangement joins TRBV7-8 to TRBJ2-3; TRBD2 matches 11 bases. The CDR3 is made up of 17 amino acids. Germline V gene lookup returns CDR1 SGHVS and CDR2 FQNEAQ. Here the CDR3 DNA reads TGTGCCAGCAACCCCGGGGGAGGGACTAGCGGCACAGATCCGCAGTATTTT. Its protein product is CASNPGGGTSGTDPQYF.

The J gene is TRBJ2-3, the V gene TRBV19; 7 bases match TRBD2. The CDR3 spans 15 residues. V lost 3 bases, J lost 2 bases, and 5 bases stayed unmatched. Germline V gives CDR1 LNHDA, CDR2 SQIVND (reference sequence). CDR3 region: CASSISGPITDTQYF. The CDR3 DNA reads TGTGCCAGTAGTATTAGCGGGCCAATCACAGATACGCAGTATTTT.

This clonotype was counted ten times or more. V usage is TRBV4-3 and J usage is TRBJ1-2; tentatively, D is TRBD1 (5 bases). V was pared by 0 bases and J by 6 bases, with 14 bases between. There are 15 residues in the CDR3. The germline V gene has CDR1 LGHNA and CDR2 YSLEER. CDR3 coding DNA: TGCGCCAGCAGCCAAGATCGAGCTGGGGGTGATGGCTACACCTTC. Protein product: CASSQDRAGGDGYTF.

The chain employs TRBV4-3 and TRBJ2-3; TRBD2 matches at 8 bases. Germline-derived CDR1 and CDR2 are LGHNA and YSLEER. CDR3 length: 17 residues. After removal of 4 bases from V and 4 bases from J, the junction contained 13 bases not matched to a gene. This chain's CDR3 is CASSRHRSGSPSDTQYF. CDR3 DNA: TGCGCCAGCAGCCGCCACAGAAGCGGGAGTCCGTCAGATACGCAGTATTTT.

By frequency in the sample, this clonotype is medium-sized. The rearrangement joins TRBV25-1 to TRBJ2-7; D is possibly TRBD1 or TRBD2 (5 bases each). Germline values: CDR1 MGHDK, CDR2 SYGVNS. The CDR3 is made up of 13 amino acids. Trimming took 4 bases from V and 4 from J, leaving 11 bases between them. The CDR3 region is CASSGRDAYEQYF. The CDR3 bases are TGTGCCAGCAGTGGAAGGGACGCTTACGAGCAGTACTTC.

This clonotype was counted only a few times. The rearrangement uses TRBV5-6 and TRBJ2-7, with D maybe TRBD2 (6 bases). V gave up 4 bases and J gave up 4 bases, with 15 bases separating them. The CDR3 consists of 14 residues. Germline V CDR1 and CDR2: SGHDT, YYEEEE. The CDR3 sequence is CASSPGTALYEQYF. In DNA form, the CDR3 reads TGTGCCAGCAGCCCCGGGACTGCCCTATACGAGCAGTACTTC.